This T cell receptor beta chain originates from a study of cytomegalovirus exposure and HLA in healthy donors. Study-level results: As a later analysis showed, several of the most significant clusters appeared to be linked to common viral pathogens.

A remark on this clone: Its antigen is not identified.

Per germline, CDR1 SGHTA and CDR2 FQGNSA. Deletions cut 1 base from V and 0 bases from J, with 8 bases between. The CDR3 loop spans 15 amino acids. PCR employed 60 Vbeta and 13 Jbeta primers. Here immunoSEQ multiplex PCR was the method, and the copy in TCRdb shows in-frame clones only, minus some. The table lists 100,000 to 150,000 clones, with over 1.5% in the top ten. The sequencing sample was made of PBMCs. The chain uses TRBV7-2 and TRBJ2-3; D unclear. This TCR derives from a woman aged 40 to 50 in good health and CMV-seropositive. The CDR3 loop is CASSLGGRSTDTQYF. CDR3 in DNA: TGTGCCAGCAGCTTAGGTGGCAGGAGCACAGATACGCAGTATTTT.